What follows are 32 T cell receptor beta chains derived from one specimen sequenced in a study of lymphopenia after photon versus proton radiotherapy. Using immunoSEQ multiplex PCR, the repertoire was profiled, and TCRdb retains in-frame clones only, with some absent. The sample lists 75,000 to 90,000 clones, approximately 82% occurring once. The starting material was peripheral blood, obtained from a patient treated with proton-based radiotherapy. All receptors derive from a man between 60 and 75 years old with pancreatic cancer.

The chain joins TRBV15 to TRBJ1-2, with D tentatively TRBD1 (5 bases). Germline-derived CDR1 and CDR2 are LNHNV and YYDKDF (reference sequence). The CDR3 runs to 13 residues. V lost 5 bases and J lost 4, with 11 bases in between. The CDR3 here is CATSSRGFYGYTF. The CDR3 DNA reads TGTGCCACCAGCTCGAGGGGATTCTATGGCTACACCTTC.

This chain connects TRBV30 to TRBJ1-2; unclear D gene. Germline CDR1 GTSNPN, CDR2 SVGIG (reference sequence). The CDR3 spans 12 residues. V was pared by 5 bases and J by 6 bases, with 13 bases between. CDR3 sequence (DNA): TGTGCCTGGCGAAACAACATACATGGCTACACCTTC. Residues: CAWRNNIHGYTF.

This chain uses TRBV7-2 with TRBJ2-3; 7 positions agree with TRBD1. V trimming: 6 bases; J trimming: 1 base; junction bases outside the gene matches: 7. The CDR3 has 15 residues. CDR1 is SGHTA and CDR2 is FQGNSA in the germline V gene. The CDR3: CASRPGGAGTDTQYF. The CDR3 coding sequence is TGTGCCAGCAGACCAGGGGGAGCGGGCACAGATACGCAGTATTTT.

This chain joins TRBV29-1 and TRBJ2-5, with a possible D match to TRBD1 (6 bases). Trimming cost V 4 bases and J 4 bases, with 10 bases left between them. CDR1 is SQVTM and CDR2 is ANQGSEA in the germline V gene. The CDR3 consists of 12 residues. CDR3 in DNA: TGCAGCGTTGTGGGGGCGGGAGAGACCCAGTACTTC. The encoded protein is CSVVGAGETQYF.

The chain links TRBV29-1 to TRBJ1-2; no definite D call. Germline CDR1 is SQVTM and CDR2 is ANQGSEA. V dropped 6 bases and J dropped 8 bases, with 22 bases sitting between them. This CDR3 spans 14 amino acids. The CDR3: CSVLQGGREAGYTF. CDR3 DNA sequence: TGCAGCGTCTTACAAGGAGGGAGAGAAGCCGGCTACACCTTC.

The chain links TRBV4-1 to TRBJ2-1; D could derive from TRBD1 or TRBD2 (5 bases each). V was clipped by 0 bases and J by 4 bases, with 10 bases between them. Germline V gene sequence: CDR1 MGHRA, CDR2 YSYEKL. The length of the CDR3 is 15 residues. The CDR3 loop is CASSQDRGPYNEQFF. The CDR3 DNA sequence: TGCGCCAGCAGCCAAGATAGGGGACCATACAATGAGCAGTTCTTC.

This chain links TRBV7-2 with TRBJ2-1; 12 bases are a match to TRBD2. This CDR3 contains 15 residues. V lost 3 bases, J lost 6 bases, and 3 bases stayed unmatched. CDR1 and CDR2 (germline): SGHTA, FQGNSA. The CDR3 DNA sequence: TGTGCCAGCAGCTTGACTAGCGGGAGTTTCAATGAGCAGTTCTTC. This codes for CASSLTSGSFNEQFF.

The CDR3 DNA sequence: TGTGCCAGTAGTATGGGGTCATTAGCCTACGAGCAGTACTTC. Amino acid sequence: CASSMGSLAYEQYF. The rearrangement links TRBV19 to TRBJ2-7; no clear D. Trimming shortened V by 3 bases and J by 2 bases, and 11 bases separated the two germline ends. Germline assignment: CDR1 LNHDA and CDR2 SQIVND (reference sequence). The CDR3 spans 14 residues. Full variable domain (rest looked up from reference TRBV19 and TRBJ2-7): DGGITQSPKYLFRKEGQNVTLSCEQNLNHDAMYWYRQDPGQGLRLIYYSQIVNDFQKGDIAEGYSVSREKKESFPLTVTSAQKNPTAFYLCASSMGSLAYEQYFGPGTRLTVT.

V gene TRBV10-1 combines with J gene TRBJ2-2; D call uncertain. The CDR3 has 12 residues. CDR1 and CDR2 (germline): WNHNN, SYGVQD (reference sequence). With 5 bases removed from V and 5 bases from J, the gap between germline ends came to 6 bases. In nucleotides, the CDR3 is TGCGCCAGCAGTCTCGAGACCGGGGAGCTGTTTTTT. Encoded protein: CASSLETGELFF.

The chain carries TRBV5-3 and TRBJ2-1; D is ambiguous. TRBV5-3 is recorded as an ORF, its role being uncertain. CDR3 length: 17 residues. V lost 0 bases, J lost 2 bases, and 15 bases lay in between. The CDR3 spells CARSLAPDPCTYNEQFF. CDR3 in DNA: TGTGCCAGAAGCTTGGCCCCGGACCCATGTACCTACAATGAGCAGTTCTTC.

V and J are TRBV5-6 and TRBJ2-3; the D gene could be TRBD1 or TRBD2 (5 bases each). The CDR3 runs to 14 residues. Looked up from germline, CDR1 is SGHDT and CDR2 is YYEEEE. Trimming removed 6 bases at V and 2 bases at J, with 13 bases between. The CDR3 spells CASTWDPITDTQYF. Here the CDR3 DNA reads TGTGCCAGCACCTGGGACCCAATCACAGATACGCAGTATTTT.

The chain couples TRBV30 to TRBJ2-7, with TRBD1 matching 9 bases. This CDR3 comprises 13 residues. Germline values: CDR1 GTSNPN, CDR2 SVGIG (reference sequence). After removal of 5 bases from V and 5 bases from J, the junction contained 7 bases not matched to a gene. The CDR3 nucleotides are TGTGCCTGGGGGGGGACAGGGCTCGACGAGCAGTACTTC. Protein product: CAWGGTGLDEQYF.

This chain joins TRBV21-1 and TRBJ2-5. TRBV21-1 corresponds to a pseudogene. The CDR3 extends over 17 amino acids. CDR3 sequence (DNA): TGTGCCAGCAGCAAAGGGGTTTTAGGGAAGTTTCAAGAGACCCAGTACTTC. Translated, it gives CASSKGVLGKFQETQYF.

This chain joins TRBV6-5 and TRBJ2-5; 8 nucleotides line up with TRBD2. The trim removed 7 bases at V and 5 bases at J, leaving 12 bases unmatched. CDR3 length: 15 residues. CDR1 and CDR2 from the germline V gene are MNHEY and SVGAGI. The CDR3 sequence: CASTIGGPGGETQYF. The CDR3 bases are TGTGCCAGCACCATTGGGGGTCCGGGAGGGGAGACCCAGTACTTC.

V gene TRBV11-1 combines with J gene TRBJ2-6, with TRBD2 matching over 7 bases. Germline lookup yields CDR1 SGHAT and CDR2 FQDESV (reference sequence). Trimming took 0 bases from V and 9 from J; bases not matched to a gene: 8. CDR3 length: 16 amino acids. The CDR3: CASSLAISRTSNVLTF. The CDR3 coding sequence is TGTGCCAGCAGCTTAGCGATAAGTAGGACTAGCAACGTCCTGACTTTC. The full variable domain, with the rest looked up from reference TRBV11-1 and TRBJ2-6, is EAEVAQSPRYKITEKSQAVAFWCDPISGHATLYWYRQILGQGPELLVQFQDESVVDDSQLPKDRFSAERLKGVDSTLKIQPAELGDSAMYLCASSLAISRTSNVLTFGAGSRLTVL.

V is TRBV10-1 and J is TRBJ2-3; a possible D gene is TRBD1 (5 bases). CDR1 and CDR2 (germline): WNHNN, SYGVQD (reference sequence). V was shortened by 4 bases and J by 2 bases, with 7 bases between the two germline ends. The CDR3 covers 13 residues. DNA for the CDR3: TGCGCCAGCAGTGTGGACACCACAGATACGCAGTATTTT. Translating it yields CASSVDTTDTQYF.

The J gene is TRBJ1-1, the V gene TRBV5-6, with D unclear. The CDR3 length is 13 residues. The V end was cut by 4 bases, the J end by 7 bases, with 14 bases between. The germline V gene encodes CDR1 SGHDT and CDR2 YYEEEE. CDR3 amino acids: CASSHENRGEAFF. The DNA of the CDR3 is TGTGCCAGCAGCCACGAAAACCGGGGTGAAGCTTTCTTT. Drawing the rest from reference TRBV5-6 and TRBJ1-1, the complete variable domain is DAGVTQSPTHLIKTRGQQVTLRCSPKSGHDTVSWYQQALGQGPQFIFQYYEEEERQRGNFPDRFSGHQFPNYSSELNVNALLLGDSALYLCASSHENRGEAFFGQGTRLTVV.

The chain is built from TRBV19 and TRBJ2-3; D may be TRBD1 (5 bases). There are 15 residues in the CDR3. V lost 1 base to trimming and J lost 3 bases, with 11 bases between them. Looked up from germline, CDR1 is LNHDA and CDR2 is SQIVND (reference sequence). This CDR3 is CASSIARGPTDTQYF. CDR3 sequence (DNA): TGTGCCAGTAGTATAGCAAGGGGCCCTACAGATACGCAGTATTTT.

This chain links TRBV5-4 with TRBJ2-3; D not certain. The germline CDR1 and CDR2 sequences are SGHNT and YYREEE (reference sequence). This CDR3 is built from 13 residues. The V end was cut by 2 bases, the J end by 5 bases, with 9 bases between. In DNA, the CDR3 is TGTGCCAGCAGCTTTTTTGAAGGAGATACGCAGTATTTT. Encoded protein: CASSFFEGDTQYF. Drawing the rest from reference TRBV5-4 and TRBJ2-3, the complete variable domain is ETGVTQSPTHLIKTRGQQVTLRCSSQSGHNTVSWYQQALGQGPQFIFQYYREEENGRGNFPPRFSGLQFPNYSSELNVNALELDDSALYLCASSFFEGDTQYFGPGTRLTVL.

The chain uses TRBV5-5 and TRBJ1-6; 9 bases agree with TRBD1. The CDR3 totals 19 residues. The J segment lost 8 bases and the V segment lost 4 bases, leaving 19 bases of the junction unmatched. CDR1 and CDR2 (germline): SGHKS, YYEKEE (reference sequence). The CDR3 nucleotides are TGTGCCAGCAGCCGCCTTTATAGGGACAGGGTGAATTCGGATTCACCCCTCCACTTT. This codes for CASSRLYRDRVNSDSPLHF.

This clone was counted between two and nine times. This chain uses TRBV2 with TRBJ1-2; 7 bases are shared with TRBD1. Trimming cost V 6 bases and J 0 bases; bases outside gene matches: 7. The CDR3 totals 15 residues. Germline CDR1 and CDR2: SNHLY and FYNNEI. This chain's CDR3 is CASRETGTANYGYTF. For the CDR3, the DNA is TGTGCCAGCAGAGAAACCGGGACAGCTAACTATGGCTACACCTTC.

The chain uses TRBV28 and TRBJ2-7, with a tentative D call TRBD2 (6 bases). This CDR3 spans 15 amino acids. The V end lost 8 bases, the J end lost 5 bases, and 22 bases lay between the germline ends. Per the germline V gene, CDR1 is MDHEN and CDR2 is SYDVKM. CDR3 coding DNA: TGTGCCAGCGTCCTGGACGGGGGTTCTAGGAACGAGCAGTACTTC. Its translation: CASVLDGGSRNEQYF.

The chain combines TRBV6-1 with TRBJ2-7, with D hard to call. This CDR3 region has 11 residues. The ends were cut back, 2 bases at V and 4 bases at J, with 3 bases in the middle. CDR1 and CDR2 from the germline V gene are MNHNS and SASEGT. CDR3 sequence: CASSETYEQYF. The CDR3 nucleotides are TGTGCCAGCAGTGAAACATACGAGCAGTACTTC.

The rearrangement joins TRBV28 to TRBJ1-6; perhaps TRBD1 as D (5 bases). Between the trimmed V and J ends, which lost 1 base and 9 bases, there was a span of 13 bases. Per germline, CDR1 MDHEN and CDR2 SYDVKM. The CDR3 is made up of 15 amino acids. The CDR3 sequence: CASSLYRGGSSPLHF. Written as DNA, the CDR3 is TGTGCCAGCAGTTTATACCGGGGCGGGAGTTCACCCCTCCACTTT.

The chain recombines TRBV7-2 with TRBJ1-1; the match to TRBD1 covers 8 bases. V shed 3 bases and J 4 bases; nucleotides not matched to a gene: 1. The CDR3 totals 13 residues. CDR1 SGHTA and CDR2 FQGNSA come from the germline V gene. CDR3 region: CASSLDRATEAFF. In DNA form, the CDR3 reads TGTGCCAGCAGCTTGGACAGGGCCACTGAAGCTTTCTTT.

V gene TRBV10-3 combines with J gene TRBJ2-1, with 8 bases matching TRBD2. Looked up from germline, CDR1 is ENHRY and CDR2 is SYGVKD. The CDR3 consists of 13 residues. After removal of 8 bases from V and 8 bases from J, the junction contained 8 bases not matched to a gene. The chain's CDR3 is CAISTGGLDEQFF. DNA for the CDR3: TGTGCCATCTCGACGGGGGGGTTGGATGAGCAGTTCTTC.

This sequence joins TRBV20-1 and TRBJ1-2; D is undetermined. Germline CDR1 is DFQATT and CDR2 is SNEGSKA (reference sequence). V was pared by 0 bases and J by 4 bases, with 3 bases between. This CDR3 has 11 amino acids. Here the CDR3 DNA reads TGCAGTGCTAGAGATGGCTATGGCTACACCTTC. Translating it yields CSARDGYGYTF.

The gene calls are TRBV5-1 and TRBJ1-1, with D possibly matching TRBD1 (6 bases). In germline, CDR1 is SGHRS, CDR2 YFSETQ. V lost 3 bases and J lost 6, with 12 bases in between. The CDR3 loop spans 13 amino acids. The CDR3 protein is CASSSTGFPEAFF. CDR3 DNA: TGCGCCAGCAGCTCTACAGGGTTTCCTGAAGCTTTCTTT.

The V gene is TRBV6-1, the J gene TRBJ1-2; the match to TRBD1 covers 7 bases. J was trimmed by 6 bases and V by 4 bases; bases with no gene match: 23. CDR3 length equals 19 residues. Germline assignment: CDR1 MNHNS and CDR2 SASEGT. CDR3: CASSGDTREGGLIIHGYTF. The CDR3 DNA reads TGTGCCAGCAGTGGCGACACTAGAGAAGGGGGCTTGATTATCCATGGCTACACCTTC.

This chain joins TRBV6-5 and TRBJ2-7, with 9 bases matching TRBD1. The V gene's germline CDR1 is MNHEY and CDR2 SVGAGI. J gave up 0 bases and V 5 bases, and 5 bases lay outside the gene matches. This CDR3 region has 15 residues. The CDR3 coding sequence is TGTGCCAGCAGTCAAACAGGGGGCGGCTCCTACGAGCAGTACTTC. Its protein is CASSQTGGGSYEQYF.

The V gene is TRBV5-1, the J gene TRBJ1-2; TRBD1 aligns across 7 bases. Germline V gene data show CDR1 as SGHRS and CDR2 as YFSETQ. Germline trimming cut 0 bases from V and 3 bases from J; bases unmatched to any gene: 5. CDR3 length: 15 amino acids. The CDR3 is CASSLDTGDYYGYTF. CDR3 coding DNA: TGCGCCAGCAGCTTGGACACAGGGGATTACTATGGCTACACCTTC.

This sequence joins TRBV28 and TRBJ2-7; D may correspond to TRBD1 or TRBD2 (5 bases each). The germline CDR1 and CDR2 sequences are MDHEN and SYDVKM. This CDR3 is built from 13 residues. With 5 bases removed from V and 4 bases from J, the gap between germline ends came to 12 bases. The CDR3: CASSMGPFYEQYF. The CDR3 DNA reads as TGTGCCAGCAGTATGGGACCTTTTTACGAGCAGTACTTC.